The 27 T cell receptor beta chains presented below share a single source sample, sequenced in a study of T-cell memory formation after mild COVID-19. TCRdb redid the calling of the 5' RACE reads with MiXCR, one entry per CDR3 protein. The data contain roughly 300,000 distinct CDR3 sequences, 16% of them singletons. Sequenced input: PBMCs or a T cell subset sorted from them (not recorded which). The receptors here all came from a man aged 18-30 years who had mild COVID-19 (a few samples of this study predate the infection). Cell type and time point are not known.

The chain links TRBV10-3 to TRBJ2-3; TRBD2 is a possible D gene (6 bases). Trimming removed 5 bases from V and 9 bases from J, with 21 bases in between. Germline-derived CDR1 and CDR2 are ENHRY and SYGVKD. This CDR3 is 15 amino acids long. DNA for the CDR3: TGTGCCATCAGTTCAGCGGCTAGCGACGTCAGCACGCAGTATTTT. Protein sequence: CAISSAASDVSTQYF.

A few counts support this clonotype. The chain is built from TRBV3-1 and TRBJ2-1; 8 positions agree with TRBD2. The CDR3 length is 16 residues. Trimming cost V 0 bases and J 9 bases; bases outside gene matches: 10. CDR1 LGHDT and CDR2 YNNKEL come from the germline V gene (reference sequence). CDR3 protein: CASSQDLSRGEVEQFF. CDR3 in DNA: TGTGCCAGCAGCCAAGATCTTTCGCGGGGGGAGGTTGAGCAGTTCTTC.

The J gene is TRBJ2-7, the V gene TRBV6-2 or TRBV6-3; D unresolved. Germline V lookup: CDR1 MNHEY, CDR2 SVGEGT. The CDR3 covers 16 residues. V shed 0 bases and J shed 0 bases, with 12 bases lying between them. CDR3 protein: CASSYSMSRSSYEQYF. In DNA, the CDR3 is TGTGCCAGCAGTTACTCGATGTCGCGGAGCTCCTACGAGCAGTACTTC.

The chain employs TRBV20-1 and TRBJ2-1; perhaps TRBD2 as D (5 bases). The germline gives CDR1 DFQATT, CDR2 SNEGSKA (reference sequence). V gave up 3 bases and J gave up 7 bases, with 10 bases separating them. This CDR3 is built from 12 residues. DNA of the CDR3: TGCAGTGCTAGCCCCCGAGGGAATGAGCAGTTCTTC. It encodes CSASPRGNEQFF.

There are a few counts of this clonotype. This chain uses TRBV7-9 with TRBJ2-3, with 13 bases matching TRBD2. V dropped 5 bases and J dropped 4; count of bases not matched to a gene: 9. Germline V lookup: CDR1 SEHNR, CDR2 FQNEAQ (reference sequence). The CDR3 contains 17 residues. CDR3 residues: CASSQGLAGFRPDTQYF. The CDR3 DNA reads as TGTGCCAGCAGCCAGGGACTAGCGGGGTTTCGACCAGATACGCAGTATTTT.

This clonotype has more than one count but fewer than ten. V gene TRBV2 combines with J gene TRBJ2-3; D is unclear. The germline V gene encodes CDR1 SNHLY and CDR2 FYNNEI. The length of the CDR3 is 18 residues. Trimming left V 0 bases short and J 0 bases short, with 16 bases between. In nucleotides, the CDR3 is TGTGCCAGCAGTGAAGCGCTCGAAGGCGGAACTAGCACAGATACGCAGTATTTT. Translating it yields CASSEALEGGTSTDTQYF.

This clonotype was recorded many times. J is TRBJ1-6 and V is TRBV12-3 or TRBV12-4; a possible D gene is TRBD1 (6 bases). The CDR3 totals 16 residues. V shed 8 bases and J shed 13 bases, with 27 bases lying between them. CDR3 sequence: CASGLQDTGPESPLHF. For the CDR3, the DNA is TGTGCCAGCGGGCTCCAGGATACAGGGCCAGAGTCCCCCCTCCACTTT.

In its sample, this clonotype was seen a few times. J is TRBJ1-5 and V is TRBV25-1, with 9 bases identical to TRBD1. This CDR3 has 15 residues. J was trimmed by 7 bases and V by 3 bases; bases with no gene match: 7. Germline CDR1 and CDR2: MGHDK and SYGVNS. DNA for the CDR3: TGTGCCAGCAGTGAGGGACAGGGCAGAGGGCAGCCCCAGCATTTT. Protein: CASSEGQGRGQPQHF.

The chain has TRBV9 and TRBJ2-5; D is perhaps TRBD1 or TRBD2 (6 bases each). The V and J ends lost 3 bases and 5 bases respectively, with 14 bases between them. Germline V lookup: CDR1 SGDLS, CDR2 YYNGEE. The CDR3 loop spans 14 amino acids. CDR3 DNA: TGTGCCAGCAGCGACCCGGGGGCGGGTGAGACCCAGTACTTC. Protein product: CASSDPGAGETQYF.

This clonotype was seen a handful of times. The genes are TRBV6-6 and TRBJ1-4, with D possibly TRBD1 on 5 matching bases. From germline, CDR1 is MNHNY and CDR2 SVGAGI (reference sequence). V lost 7 bases to trimming and J lost 6 bases, with 18 bases between them. The CDR3 sequence is 15 residues long. The DNA of the CDR3 is TGTGCCAGCACAAATAGCGGGACTGGGGATGAAAAACTGTTTTTT. Amino acids: CASTNSGTGDEKLFF.

This chain connects TRBV6-5 to TRBJ1-1; the D is unclear. The CDR3 totals 15 residues. CDR1 and CDR2 from the germline V gene are MNHEY and SVGAGI. V shed 6 bases and J shed 7 bases, with 21 bases lying between them. As DNA, the CDR3 is TGTGCCAGCAGCCCGACGGCCGGACTTGCCCTTGAAGCTTTCTTT. Translated, it gives CASSPTAGLALEAFF.

A few counts support this clonotype. This sequence joins TRBV7-2 and TRBJ2-5; D is unclear. Trimming stripped 5 bases from V and 5 bases from J, with 15 bases between. This CDR3 is built from 14 residues. CDR1 is SGHTA and CDR2 is FQGNSA in the germline V gene. CDR3 in DNA: TGTGCCAGCAGCCCCGATTTGGTTGGGGAGACCCAGTACTTC. This gives the protein CASSPDLVGETQYF.

The J gene is TRBJ2-7, the V gene TRBV20-1; the match to TRBD1 covers 7 bases. Germline CDR1 reads DFQATT; CDR2 reads SNEGSKA (reference sequence). The CDR3 runs to 12 residues. After removal of 5 bases from V and 3 bases from J, the junction contained 4 bases not matched to a gene. CDR3 coding DNA: TGCAGTGCTTCCAGGACAGGCTACGAGCAGTACGTC. Translating it yields CSASRTGYEQYV.

This clonotype has only a few counts. The V gene is TRBV7-2, the J gene TRBJ1-2; TRBD1 matches at 8 bases. Germline assignment: CDR1 SGHTA and CDR2 FQGNSA. CDR3 length: 16 residues. The trim removed 7 bases at V and 5 bases at J, leaving 15 bases unmatched. This chain's CDR3 is CASTKDRGISYYGYTF. CDR3 coding DNA: TGTGCCAGCACCAAAGACAGGGGAATCTCCTATTATGGCTACACCTTC.

This clonotype has more than one count but fewer than ten. The chain employs TRBV4-1 and TRBJ2-3; D remains ambiguous. The length of the CDR3 is 14 residues. Germline CDR1 is MGHRA and CDR2 is YSYEKL. V was pared by 0 bases and J by 4 bases, with 8 bases between. CDR3 nucleotides: TGCGCCAGCAGCCAAGAGGCAGCAGCAGATACGCAGTATTTT. It codes for CASSQEAAADTQYF.

This clonotype has only a few counts. V usage is TRBV10-3 and J usage is TRBJ2-7; possible D gene TRBD1, 6 bases. This CDR3 region has 16 residues. V lost 2 bases and J lost 2, with 16 bases in between. Germline V gene sequence: CDR1 ENHRY, CDR2 SYGVKD. The CDR3 reads CAISEGLGTTTYEQYF. In DNA form, the CDR3 reads TGTGCCATCAGTGAGGGTTTGGGGACAACAACCTACGAGCAGTACTTC.

J is TRBJ2-1 and V is TRBV20-1; 11 bases fit TRBD2. CDR3 size: 14 residues. The junction had 4 bases not matched to a gene; V was cut back by 5 bases and J by 4 bases. CDR1 DFQATT and CDR2 SNEGSKA come from the germline V gene (reference sequence). CDR3 sequence (DNA): TGCAGTGCTTCCCGACTAGCGGGATACAATGAGCAGTTCTTC. Translating gives CSASRLAGYNEQFF.

The CDR3 sequence: CASSPPDSGLAGTQETQYF. The CDR3 nucleotides are TGTGCCAGCAGTCCACCCGACTCCGGACTAGCGGGGACCCAAGAGACCCAGTACTTC. This chain links TRBV25-1 with TRBJ2-5; 12 nucleotides align to TRBD2. Germline loops: CDR1 MGHDK, CDR2 SYGVNS. The V gene end was trimmed by 5 bases and the J gene end by 1 base; junction bases not matched to a gene: 14. The CDR3 runs 19 residues.

This chain connects TRBV4-1 to TRBJ2-7, with D possibly TRBD2 on 6 matching bases. V was shortened by 0 bases and J by 2 bases, with 11 bases between the two germline ends. This CDR3 comprises 15 residues. Germline CDR1 MGHRA, CDR2 YSYEKL. The DNA of the CDR3 is TGCGCCAGCAGCCAAGATTGGGGGGTGGCCTACGAGCAGTACGTC. Protein sequence: CASSQDWGVAYEQYV.

The chain joins TRBV20-1 to TRBJ2-2, with 8 bases matching TRBD1. The V gene end was trimmed by 6 bases and the J gene end by 4 bases; junction bases not matched to a gene: 10. Germline V lookup: CDR1 DFQATT, CDR2 SNEGSKA (reference sequence). The CDR3 spans 15 residues. The CDR3 nucleotides read TGCAGTGCCCCTAGGACAGGGCGGTCCACCGGGGAGCTGTTTTTT. Encoded protein: CSAPRTGRSTGELFF.

This clonotype appeared a few times. The chain uses TRBV28 and TRBJ2-7; TRBD2 matches at 15 bases. Germline V gene sequence: CDR1 MDHEN, CDR2 SYDVKM. The ends lost 2 bases at V and 4 bases at J; junction bases unmatched: 6. CDR3 size: 17 residues. The CDR3 sequence: CASSLRTSGGAVYEQYF. For the CDR3, the DNA is TGTGCCAGCAGTTTAAGGACTAGCGGGGGGGCCGTTTACGAGCAGTACTTC.

The chain employs TRBV20-1 and TRBJ2-7; D call uncertain. Germline V gene data show CDR1 as DFQATT and CDR2 as SNEGSKA (reference sequence). Trimming left V 0 bases short and J 3 bases short, with 9 bases between. The CDR3 totals 13 residues. CDR3 bases: TGCAGTGCTAGAGAGCAGGTCGGCTACGAGCAGTACTTC. Its translation: CSAREQVGYEQYF.

In its sample, this clonotype was seen a few times. This chain links TRBV4-3 with TRBJ2-3; possibly TRBD1 or TRBD2 for D (7 bases each). Deletions cut 4 bases from V and 6 bases from J, with 17 bases between. The CDR3 extends over 15 amino acids. Germline-derived CDR1 and CDR2 are LGHNA and YSLEER. The chain's CDR3 is CASSPRGGGDDTQYF. CDR3 in DNA: TGCGCCAGCAGCCCTCGGGGAGGGGGCGATGATACGCAGTATTTT.

This clonotype has only a few counts. The rearrangement joins TRBV7-9 to TRBJ1-2; the D gene is possibly TRBD1 (5 bases). V dropped 5 bases and J dropped 7 bases, with 17 bases sitting between them. Germline loops: CDR1 SEHNR, CDR2 FQNEAQ (reference sequence). The CDR3 consists of 14 residues. The CDR3 DNA is TGTGCCAGCAGCCCGCGAGGGGCGGTCGGTGGCTACACCTTC. Translation: CASSPRGAVGGYTF. The whole variable domain, filled in from reference TRBV7-9 and TRBJ1-2, reads DTGVSQNPRHKITKRGQNVTFRCDPISEHNRLYWYRQTLGQGPEFLTYFQNEAQLEKSRLLSDRFSAERPKGSFSTLEIQRTEQGDSAMYLCASSPRGAVGGYTFGSGTRLTVV.

This clonotype turned up a few times. J is TRBJ1-2 and V is TRBV7-2, with D perhaps TRBD1 (6 bases). The CDR3 has 17 residues. The germline V gene encodes CDR1 SGHTA and CDR2 FQGNSA. V was shortened by 5 bases and J by 4 bases, with 23 bases between the two germline ends. CDR3 nucleotides: TGTGCCAGCAGCCCCCAATCTGGCCGGGACAAGGGCTATGGCTACACCTTC. Amino acids: CASSPQSGRDKGYGYTF.

This sequence joins TRBV6-2 or TRBV6-3 and TRBJ2-1; possibly TRBD2 for D (5 bases). The CDR3 is 12 amino acids. Trimming cost V 5 bases and J 7 bases, with 9 bases left between them. CDR1 and CDR2 from the germline V gene are MNHEY and SVGEGT. The CDR3, as DNA: TGTGCCAGCAGTCAGAGCGGAAATGAGCAGTTCTTC. Translating gives CASSQSGNEQFF.

The gene calls are TRBV20-1 and TRBJ2-7; 10 nucleotides agree with TRBD2. The CDR3 consists of 14 residues. With 2 bases clipped from V and 7 bases from J, the junction kept 8 bases outside the gene matches. CDR1 is DFQATT, CDR2 SNEGSKA, per germline (reference sequence). CDR3 DNA: TGCAGTGCTAGAATACCAGCGGGGGGGCTTGAGCAGTACGTC. Residues: CSARIPAGGLEQYV.